Listed below are T cell receptor beta chains from one sample, sequenced in a study of shared clonotypes between healthy human individuals. TCRdb's table, derived via immunoSEQ multiplex PCR, lists solely in-frame clones and lacks some. The repertoire consists of around 990,000 clones, with roughly 80% occurring once and the leading ten covering 0.89%. Sequencing was performed on memory CD4+ T cells from PBMCs. These receptors were obtained from a man aged 18 to 30 in good health. Some clones in this sample may be carry-over from other donors' samples. CDR3s include the opening cysteine and the closing phenylalanine or tryptophan. Fields, in order: clone size, J gene, V gene, D gene, CDR3 protein, CDR3 DNA. A D gene is named only where the DNA matches it firmly. Not all rows give a size; the values are once, few, many and, for expanded clones, a class.

abundance: -
j_gene: TRBJ1-5
v_gene: TRBV19
d_gene: TRBD1
CDR3aa: CASNDRGGNQPQHF
CDR3nt: TGTGCCAGTAACGACAGGGGAGGCAATCAGCCCCAGCATTTT

abundance: -
j_gene: TRBJ2-4
v_gene: TRBV5-1
d_gene: -
CDR3aa: CASSLEPDRLAKNIQYF
CDR3nt: TGCGCCAGCAGCTTGGAACCAGACAGATTAGCCAAAAACATTCAGTACTTC

abundance: -
j_gene: TRBJ2-1
v_gene: TRBV7-6
d_gene: TRBD2
CDR3aa: CASSPGEGSGEQFF
CDR3nt: TGTGCCAGCAGCCCGGGGGAGGGTTCGGGTGAGCAGTTCTTC

abundance: -
j_gene: TRBJ2-1
v_gene: TRBV29-1
d_gene: -
CDR3aa: CSVVQVHEQFF
CDR3nt: TGCAGCGTTGTTCAGGTCCATGAGCAGTTCTTC

abundance: -
j_gene: TRBJ1-5
v_gene: TRBV2
d_gene: TRBD1
CDR3aa: CASSPSTGTGDNQPQHF
CDR3nt: TGTGCCAGCAGCCCATCCACCGGGACAGGGGACAATCAGCCCCAGCATTTT

abundance: -
j_gene: TRBJ1-2
v_gene: TRBV28
d_gene: TRBD1
CDR3aa: CASSLTAVTGPRGYTF
CDR3nt: TGTGCCAGCAGTTTAACGGCAGTGACAGGGCCACGGGGCTACACCTTC

abundance: -
j_gene: TRBJ1-2
v_gene: TRBV6-6
d_gene: -
CDR3aa: CASSTEGGGYGYTF
CDR3nt: TGTGCCAGCAGTACGGAGGGAGGGGGCTATGGCTACACCTTC

abundance: -
j_gene: TRBJ2-5
v_gene: TRBV2
d_gene: TRBD1
CDR3aa: CASSPGTGGETQYF
CDR3nt: TGTGCCAGCAGTCCCGGGACAGGTGGGGAGACCCAGTACTTC

abundance: -
j_gene: TRBJ2-7
v_gene: TRBV7-2
d_gene: TRBD2
CDR3aa: CASSLELAGAGEQYF
CDR3nt: TGTGCCAGCAGCTTAGAACTAGCGGGAGCTGGAGAGCAGTACTTC

abundance: -
j_gene: TRBJ1-2
v_gene: TRBV30
d_gene: -
CDR3aa: CAWSVNGRSYGYTF
CDR3nt: TGTGCCTGGAGTGTAAACGGGCGCTCGTATGGCTACACCTTC

abundance: -
j_gene: TRBJ1-2
v_gene: TRBV4-3
d_gene: -
CDR3aa: CASSRSPIGGTLNYGYTF
CDR3nt: TGCGCCAGCAGCCGATCACCTATCGGAGGAACCCTAAACTATGGCTACACCTTC

abundance: once
j_gene: TRBJ1-2
v_gene: TRBV6-5
d_gene: -
CDR3aa: CASSYQDGAGGYTF
CDR3nt: TGTGCCAGCAGTTACCAGGACGGAGCGGGTGGCTACACCTTC

abundance: -
j_gene: TRBJ2-2
v_gene: TRBV6-5
d_gene: TRBD2
CDR3aa: CASSWRPSGRGGELFF
CDR3nt: TGTGCCAGCAGTTGGAGGCCTAGCGGGAGAGGGGGGGAGCTGTTTTTT

abundance: -
j_gene: TRBJ2-1
v_gene: TRBV2
d_gene: TRBD1
CDR3aa: CASSGGTGRDEQFF
CDR3nt: TGTGCCAGCAGTGGGGGGACAGGGCGTGATGAGCAGTTCTTC

abundance: once
j_gene: TRBJ2-1
v_gene: TRBV2
d_gene: TRBD1
CDR3aa: CASSGGAYNEQFF
CDR3nt: TGTGCCAGTTCAGGGGGCGCCTACAATGAGCAGTTCTTC

abundance: -
j_gene: TRBJ2-3
v_gene: TRBV5-5
d_gene: -
CDR3aa: CASSSTGTLTDTQYF
CDR3nt: TGTGCCAGCAGCTCCACCGGGACTCTCACAGATACGCAGTATTTT

abundance: few
j_gene: TRBJ1-1
v_gene: TRBV7-9
d_gene: -
CDR3aa: CASSLFSAWTRDAFF
CDR3nt: TGTGCCAGCAGCTTATTTTCAGCATGGACCCGGGATGCTTTCTTT

abundance: -
j_gene: TRBJ1-4
v_gene: TRBV27
d_gene: -
CDR3aa: CASSLRAYNEKLFF
CDR3nt: TGTGCCAGCAGTTTACGGGCGTATAATGAAAAACTGTTTTTT

abundance: once
j_gene: TRBJ2-7
v_gene: TRBV2
d_gene: -
CDR3aa: CASSERGYEQYF
CDR3nt: TGTGCCAGCAGTGAACGGGGATACGAGCAGTACTTC

abundance: once
j_gene: TRBJ1-2
v_gene: TRBV29-1
d_gene: -
CDR3aa: CSVEDHPSDGYTF
CDR3nt: TGCAGCGTTGAAGATCACCCTTCGGATGGCTACACCTTC

abundance: -
j_gene: TRBJ2-3
v_gene: TRBV15
d_gene: -
CDR3aa: CATSRDPTSDTQYF
CDR3nt: TGTGCCACCAGCAGAGATCCTACTTCAGATACGCAGTATTTT

abundance: few
j_gene: TRBJ2-7
v_gene: TRBV19
d_gene: TRBD2
CDR3aa: CASSVGLAGGAGEQYF
CDR3nt: TGTGCCAGTAGCGTGGGTCTAGCGGGAGGCGCGGGTGAGCAGTACTTC

abundance: -
j_gene: TRBJ1-5
v_gene: TRBV5-5
d_gene: -
CDR3aa: CASSLASAGTYNQPQHF
CDR3nt: TGTGCCAGCAGCTTGGCCTCCGCAGGGACCTACAATCAGCCCCAGCATTTT

abundance: -
j_gene: TRBJ2-5
v_gene: TRBV28
d_gene: -
CDR3aa: CASSALLALGTQYF
CDR3nt: TGTGCCAGCAGTGCCCTCTTAGCTTTAGGGACCCAGTACTTC

abundance: -
j_gene: TRBJ2-1
v_gene: TRBV7-8
d_gene: -
CDR3aa: CASSLVGSTYNEQFF
CDR3nt: TGTGCCAGCAGCTTAGTGGGCAGCACCTACAATGAGCAGTTCTTC

abundance: -
j_gene: TRBJ2-3
v_gene: TRBV27
d_gene: -
CDR3aa: CASRGVDGSSTDTQYF
CDR3nt: TGTGCCAGCAGGGGGGTGGACGGATCTAGCACAGATACGCAGTATTTT

abundance: -
j_gene: TRBJ2-7
v_gene: TRBV7-9
d_gene: -
CDR3aa: CASSRELGLRRRQYF
CDR3nt: TGTGCCAGCAGCCGCGAGTTGGGCTTACGACGGCGGCAGTACTTC

abundance: -
j_gene: TRBJ1-5
v_gene: TRBV28
d_gene: -
CDR3aa: CASSLDRRSQPQHF
CDR3nt: TGTGCCAGCAGTTTGGACCGGCGGTCTCAGCCCCAGCATTTT

abundance: few
j_gene: TRBJ2-1
v_gene: TRBV29-1
d_gene: TRBD2
CDR3aa: CSVERTSGSTEQFF
CDR3nt: TGCAGCGTTGAGAGGACTAGCGGGAGTACTGAGCAGTTCTTC

abundance: -
j_gene: TRBJ1-6
v_gene: TRBV4-3
d_gene: -
CDR3aa: CASSQEGRRGGSSPLHF
CDR3nt: TGCGCCAGCAGCCAGGAGGGACGCAGGGGAGGCAGTTCACCCCTCCACTTT

abundance: once
j_gene: TRBJ2-3
v_gene: TRBV11-2
d_gene: TRBD2
CDR3aa: CASSFGWTSGRDTQYF
CDR3nt: TGTGCCAGCAGCTTCGGATGGACTAGCGGAAGAGATACGCAGTATTTT

abundance: -
j_gene: TRBJ2-7
v_gene: TRBV13
d_gene: -
CDR3aa: CASAQEAGASEQYF
CDR3nt: TGTGCCAGCGCACAAGAGGCAGGGGCGAGCGAGCAGTACTTC

abundance: many
j_gene: TRBJ2-2
v_gene: TRBV28
d_gene: -
CDR3aa: CASSFLSGELFF
CDR3nt: TGTGCCAGCAGTTTTCTTTCCGGGGAGCTGTTTTTT

abundance: -
j_gene: TRBJ1-5
v_gene: TRBV9
d_gene: -
CDR3aa: CASSPGGGARGTQPQHF
CDR3nt: TGTGCCAGCAGCCCCGGGGGGGGTGCCAGGGGAACTCAGCCCCAGCATTTT

abundance: -
j_gene: TRBJ1-6
v_gene: TRBV5-1
d_gene: -
CDR3aa: CASSAYGRDNSPLHF
CDR3nt: TGCGCCAGCAGCGCCTACGGACGGGATAATTCACCCCTCCACTTT

abundance: -
j_gene: TRBJ1-4
v_gene: TRBV5-6
d_gene: TRBD1
CDR3aa: CASSAWDRVNEKLFF
CDR3nt: TGTGCCAGCAGCGCCTGGGACAGGGTTAATGAAAAACTGTTTTTT

abundance: -
j_gene: TRBJ1-1
v_gene: TRBV2
d_gene: -
CDR3aa: CASSESPRDIPEAFF
CDR3nt: TGTGCCAGCAGTGAATCTCCCCGGGACATCCCTGAAGCTTTCTTT

abundance: -
j_gene: TRBJ1-1
v_gene: TRBV5-4
d_gene: TRBD1
CDR3aa: CASSWGQKAFF
CDR3nt: TGTGCCAGCAGTTGGGGACAGAAAGCTTTCTTT

abundance: -
j_gene: TRBJ2-4
v_gene: TRBV4-1
d_gene: -
CDR3aa: CASSQVVTAQAKNIQYF
CDR3nt: TGCGCCAGCAGCCAAGTAGTTACAGCTCAAGCCAAAAACATTCAGTACTTC

abundance: medium-sized
j_gene: TRBJ2-2
v_gene: TRBV2
d_gene: TRBD1
CDR3aa: CASSGTGRNTGELFF
CDR3nt: TGTGCCAGCAGCGGGACAGGGAGAAACACCGGGGAGCTGTTTTTT

abundance: -
j_gene: TRBJ2-5
v_gene: TRBV5-4
d_gene: TRBD2
CDR3aa: CASSLTSGKETQYF
CDR3nt: TGTGCCAGCAGCTTAACTAGCGGGAAAGAGACCCAGTACTTC

abundance: -
j_gene: TRBJ1-2
v_gene: TRBV4-2
d_gene: -
CDR3aa: CASSQSGGGNYGYTF
CDR3nt: TGTGCCAGCAGCCAAAGCGGGGGCGGTAACTATGGCTACACCTTC

abundance: -
j_gene: TRBJ2-2
v_gene: TRBV5-1
d_gene: -
CDR3aa: CASTRDVNTGELFF
CDR3nt: TGCGCCAGCACCCGTGATGTGAACACCGGGGAGCTGTTTTTT

abundance: -
j_gene: TRBJ2-5
v_gene: TRBV19
d_gene: -
CDR3aa: CASSIPRGSGGQETQYF
CDR3nt: TGTGCCAGTAGTATTCCCAGGGGTTCTGGCGGCCAAGAGACCCAGTACTTC

abundance: once
j_gene: TRBJ2-7
v_gene: TRBV20-1
d_gene: TRBD2
CDR3aa: CSGIGRDEQYF
CDR3nt: TGCAGTGGGATCGGGAGGGACGAGCAGTACTTC

abundance: -
j_gene: TRBJ2-7
v_gene: TRBV28
d_gene: -
CDR3aa: CASSLTGPNYEQYF
CDR3nt: TGTGCCAGCAGTTTGACAGGCCCAAACTACGAGCAGTACTTC

abundance: once
j_gene: TRBJ1-4
v_gene: TRBV10-3
d_gene: TRBD1
CDR3aa: CAISESGTAEKLFF
CDR3nt: TGTGCCATCAGTGAGTCTGGGACAGCCGAAAAACTGTTTTTT

abundance: -
j_gene: TRBJ1-1
v_gene: TRBV28
d_gene: -
CDR3aa: CASSSWAPEAFF
CDR3nt: TGTGCCAGCAGTTCCTGGGCTCCAGAAGCTTTCTTT

abundance: -
j_gene: TRBJ2-7
v_gene: TRBV11-2
d_gene: -
CDR3aa: CASSLGDGEQYF
CDR3nt: TGTGCCAGCAGCTTAGGGGACGGCGAGCAGTACTTC